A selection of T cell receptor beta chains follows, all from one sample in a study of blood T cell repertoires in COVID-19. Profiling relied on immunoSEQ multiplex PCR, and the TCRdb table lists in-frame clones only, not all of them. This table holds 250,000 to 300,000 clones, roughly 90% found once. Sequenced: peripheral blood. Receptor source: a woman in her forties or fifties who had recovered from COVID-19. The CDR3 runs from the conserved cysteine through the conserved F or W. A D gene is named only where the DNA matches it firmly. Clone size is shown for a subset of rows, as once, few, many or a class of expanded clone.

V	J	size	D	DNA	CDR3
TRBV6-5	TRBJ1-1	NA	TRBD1	TGTGCCAGCAGTTCCCCAGGGGGCAGCGACACTGAAGCTTTCTTT	CASSSPGGSDTEAFF
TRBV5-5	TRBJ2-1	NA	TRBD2	TGTGCCAGCAGCTTGGTTTGGCTAGCGGGAGCGGAAAATGAGCAGTTCTTC	CASSLVWLAGAENEQFF
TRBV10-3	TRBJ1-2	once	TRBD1	TGTGCCATCAAGGGACAGGGGTTTGGCTACACCTTC	CAIKGQGFGYTF
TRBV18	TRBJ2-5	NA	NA	TGTGCCAGCTCACCGGAGGGAGAGACCCAGTACTTC	CASSPEGETQYF
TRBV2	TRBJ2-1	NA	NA	TGTGCCAGCAGTGAACAGCGGAGCTCCTACAATGAGCAGTTCTTC	CASSEQRSSYNEQFF
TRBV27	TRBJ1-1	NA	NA	TGTGCCAGCAGTTACCGTCAGGGTAGGGGCACTGAAGCTTTCTTT	CASSYRQGRGTEAFF
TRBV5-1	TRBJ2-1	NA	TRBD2	TGCGCCAGCAGCTTCCCTCCTCGGACTAGCGGGGGGACCTACAATGAGCAGTTCTTC	CASSFPPRTSGGTYNEQFF
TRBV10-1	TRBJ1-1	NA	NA	TGCGCCAGCAGAGGGGGTGTGAACACTGAAGCTTTCTTT	CASRGGVNTEAFF
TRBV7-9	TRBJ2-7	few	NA	TGTGCCAGCAGCCCCCCGGGACACCCCTACGAGCAGTACTTC	CASSPPGHPYEQYF
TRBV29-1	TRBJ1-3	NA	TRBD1	TGCAGCGTTGGTGGGGGGACAGGGACTGGAAACACCATATATTTT	CSVGGGTGTGNTIYF
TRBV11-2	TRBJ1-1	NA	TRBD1	TGTGCCAGCAGCTTAGCCCGACAGGGGATAGCTGAAGCTTTCTTT	CASSLARQGIAEAFF
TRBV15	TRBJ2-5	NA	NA	TGTGCCACCAGCAGAGATGGGCAGGGGTCCCAAGAGACCCAGTACTTC	CATSRDGQGSQETQYF
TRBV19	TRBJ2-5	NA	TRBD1	TGTGCCAGTATTCTCCTAGATCAGGACAGGGAGCAAGAGACCCAGTACTTC	CASILLDQDREQETQYF
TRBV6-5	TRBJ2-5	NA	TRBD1	TGTGCCAGCAGGAGACAGGGGAACACCCAGTACTTC	CASRRQGNTQYF
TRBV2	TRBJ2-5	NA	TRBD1	TGTGCCAGCAGTGAAGGGCAGGACAGGGCCCAAGAGACCCAGTACTTC	CASSEGQDRAQETQYF
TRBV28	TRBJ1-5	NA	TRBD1	TGTGCCAGCAGTGTTCGACAGGGGTATATTCAGCCCCAGCATTTT	CASSVRQGYIQPQHF
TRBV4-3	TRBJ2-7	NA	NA	TGCGCCAGCAGCCAGGACCTAACAGGGTATAGGTCCTACGAGCAGTACTTC	CASSQDLTGYRSYEQYF
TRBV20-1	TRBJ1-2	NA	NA	TGCAGTGCTAGAGTGGGCTGGGGCTACACCTTC	CSARVGWGYTF
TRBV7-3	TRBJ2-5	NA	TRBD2	TGTGCCAGCAGCCGTACTAGCGACCCGGGGGAGACCCAGTACTTC	CASSRTSDPGETQYF
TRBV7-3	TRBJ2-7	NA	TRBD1	TGTGCCTCCTCAAGGGGGCCCTCCTACGAGCAGTACTTC	CASSRGPSYEQYF
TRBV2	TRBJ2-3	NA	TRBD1	TGTGCCAGCAGTCTCTACTTGGGGACAGGTTCCTTCAAAACCCCTCATACGCAGTATTTT	CASSLYLGTGSFKTPHTQYF
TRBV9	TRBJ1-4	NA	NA	TGTGCCAGCAGCCCCCGGGGGGCAGGGGAGGGAAAACTGTTTTTT	CASSPRGAGEGKLFF
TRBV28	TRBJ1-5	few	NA	TGTGCCAGCAGAACCGACAGTGCCCTTGGGCCCCAGCATTTT	CASRTDSALGPQHF
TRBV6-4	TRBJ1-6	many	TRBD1	TGTGCCAGCAGCGAGCAGGGGGCGCTTAATTCACCCCTCCACTTT	CASSEQGALNSPLHF
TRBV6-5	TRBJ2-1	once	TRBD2	TGTGCCAGCCATACTAGCGGGGGGACGGATGAGCAGTTCTTC	CASHTSGGTDEQFF
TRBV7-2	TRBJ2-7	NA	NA	TGTGCCAGCAGGACCCGAGGTAGCTCCTACGAGCAGTACTTC	CASRTRGSSYEQYF
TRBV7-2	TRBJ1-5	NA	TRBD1	TGTGCCAGCAGCTTAGCGGGACAGTTTGAGCCCCAGCATTTT	CASSLAGQFEPQHF
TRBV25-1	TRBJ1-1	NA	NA	TGTGCCACCCAACAGGGATTCGGCACTGAAGCTTTCTTT	CATQQGFGTEAFF
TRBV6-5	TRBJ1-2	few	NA	TGTGCCAGCATTTGGAGGGGAGGGGCTCCTGGCTACACCTTC	CASIWRGGAPGYTF
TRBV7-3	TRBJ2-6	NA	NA	TGTGCCAGCAGTGGACTGGGCGGTTCCGGGGCCAACGTCCTGACTTTC	CASSGLGGSGANVLTF
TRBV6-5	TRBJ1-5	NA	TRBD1	TGTGCCAGCAGTCCCCGACAGGGAGGTCAGCCCCAGCATTTT	CASSPRQGGQPQHF
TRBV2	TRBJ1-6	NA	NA	TGTGCCAGCAGTGGGGACTTTAATTCACCCCTCCACTTT	CASSGDFNSPLHF
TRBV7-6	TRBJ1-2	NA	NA	TGTGCCAGCAGCTTACCTCCAGGGTCTCCTAACTATGGCTACACCTTC	CASSLPPGSPNYGYTF
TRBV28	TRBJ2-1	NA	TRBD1	TGTGCCAGCAGTTTATTCTTTGGGACAGGGGACAATGAGCAGTTCTTC	CASSLFFGTGDNEQFF
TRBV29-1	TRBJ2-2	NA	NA	TGCAGCGGCCAGGCCAGTTCGAACACCGGGGAGCTGTTTTTT	CSGQASSNTGELFF
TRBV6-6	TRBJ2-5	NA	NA	TGTGCCAGCAGTTACCCACTCCAAGAGACCCAGTACTTC	CASSYPLQETQYF
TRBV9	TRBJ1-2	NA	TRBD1	TGTGCCAGCAGCGTAGGACAGGGAAACTATGGCTACACCTTC	CASSVGQGNYGYTF
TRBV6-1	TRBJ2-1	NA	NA	TGTGCCAGCAGTGATATCGGCAATGAGCAGTTCTTC	CASSDIGNEQFF
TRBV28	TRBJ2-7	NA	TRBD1	TGTGCCAGCAGTTTATTGAGACAGGGTTACGAGCAGTACTTC	CASSLLRQGYEQYF
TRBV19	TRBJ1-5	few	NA	TGTGCCAGTAGTAGAGCCCGGGGGGGCAATCAGCCCCAGCATTTT	CASSRARGGNQPQHF
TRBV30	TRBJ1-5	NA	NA	TGTGCCTGGAGTTCCTATAGCAATCAGCCCCAGCATTTT	CAWSSYSNQPQHF
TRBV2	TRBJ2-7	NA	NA	TGTGCCAGCACCACAGGGTCGGGAACCTCCTACGAGCAGTACTTC	CASTTGSGTSYEQYF
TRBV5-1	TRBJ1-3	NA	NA	TGCGCCAGCAGCTTGGCGTGGGTAGGGGACTCTGGAAACACCATATATTTT	CASSLAWVGDSGNTIYF
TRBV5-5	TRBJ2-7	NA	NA	TGTGCCAGCAGCTACCGGGACAAAAAAACCCAGTACTTC	CASSYRDKKTQYF
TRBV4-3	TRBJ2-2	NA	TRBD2	TGCGCCAGCAGCCAAGGTGCGGGAGGTCCCGGGGAGCTGTTTTTT	CASSQGAGGPGELFF
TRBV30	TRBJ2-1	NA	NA	TGTGCCGTGGGGCGGAGGGACAATGAGCAGTTCTTC	CAVGRRDNEQFF
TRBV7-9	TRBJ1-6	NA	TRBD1	TGTGCCAGCAGCCTGGGACAGCCGAGGTATAATTCACCCCTCCACTTT	CASSLGQPRYNSPLHF
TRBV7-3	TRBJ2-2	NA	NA	TGTGCCAGCAGCTTAGGAGGGGCGAACACCGGGGAGCTGTTTTTT	CASSLGGANTGELFF
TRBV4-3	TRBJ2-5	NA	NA	TGCGCCAGCAGCCAAGAGAGCAACCGATTGGAGACCCAGTACTTC	CASSQESNRLETQYF
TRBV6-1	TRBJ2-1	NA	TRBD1	TGTGCCAGCAGTGAAATCAGGGGGCCTGGAGGTGAGCAGTTCTTC	CASSEIRGPGGEQFF
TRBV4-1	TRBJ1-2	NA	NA	TGCGCCAGCAGCCAAGTATCCCCGACCTCAGGAGGTGGCTACACCTTC	CASSQVSPTSGGGYTF
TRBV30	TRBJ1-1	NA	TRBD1	TGTGCCTGGACGACGGGGACAGGGGGATATGCTTTCTTT	CAWTTGTGGYAFF
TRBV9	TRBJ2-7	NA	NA	TGTGCCAGCAGCGTAGGCCCTAGGGGTGAGCAGTACTTC	CASSVGPRGEQYF
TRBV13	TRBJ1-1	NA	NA	TGTGCCAGCAGCTTAGGCTATAGGAGGGTGACTGAAGCTTTCTTT	CASSLGYRRVTEAFF
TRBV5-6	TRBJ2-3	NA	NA	TGTGCCAGCAAGCCGGGGTGGGGCACAGATACGCAGTATTTT	CASKPGWGTDTQYF